The 6 T cell receptor beta chains below were found in one sample sequenced in a study of OX40 agonist ivuxolimab in advanced cancers. Profiling relied on immunoSEQ multiplex PCR, and the TCRdb table lists in-frame clones only, not all of them. Seen here are some 27,000 clones, around four fifths observed once, and the top ten hold around 10%. The sequencing used CD4+ or CD8+ T cells sorted from blood, collected in a trial of the OX40 agonist ivuxolimab. These receptors came from an adult with an advanced solid tumor such as melanoma, head and neck, liver or kidney cancer.

The chain combines TRBV7-8 with TRBJ2-5, with D maybe TRBD2 (5 bases). From germline, CDR1 is SGHVS and CDR2 FQNEAQ. The CDR3 runs 17 residues. Trimming shortened V by 8 bases and J by 5 bases, and 27 bases separated the two germline ends. The CDR3 DNA reads TGTGCCAGCTTCGACGATTGGGTGTATCCGGGGATGGAGACCCAGTACTTC. Its translation: CASFDDWVYPGMETQYF.

V and J are TRBV27 and TRBJ2-5; D is perhaps TRBD2 (5 bases). This CDR3 has 15 amino acids. Germline CDR1 MNHEY, CDR2 SMNVEV (reference sequence). V was cut by 4 bases and J by 5 bases, with 17 bases left in between. CDR3 bases: TGTGCCAGCAGTTCCTTACTAGGGTTGGGGGAGACCCAGTACTTC. Protein sequence: CASSSLLGLGETQYF.

The chain uses TRBV11-1 and TRBJ2-7; D is tentatively TRBD1 or TRBD2 (5 bases each). CDR1 is SGHAT, CDR2 FQDESV, per germline (reference sequence). V dropped 3 bases and J dropped 2 bases, with 14 bases sitting between them. This CDR3 is 15 amino acids long. This CDR3 is CASSFSWGKAYEQYF. The CDR3 region has the DNA TGTGCCAGCAGCTTTTCCTGGGGGAAGGCCTACGAGCAGTACTTC.

This clone occurred a few times. The chain recombines TRBV4-3 with TRBJ2-1; 8 positions match TRBD1. The germline CDR1 and CDR2 sequences are LGHNA and YSLEER. With 1 base clipped from V and 4 bases from J, the junction kept 6 bases outside the gene matches. The CDR3 is 16 residues long. The CDR3 region is CASSQAGQGGYNEQFF. CDR3 DNA sequence: TGCGCCAGCAGCCAAGCCGGACAGGGAGGATACAATGAGCAGTTCTTC.

This clone appeared a few times. V usage is TRBV2 and J usage is TRBJ1-2, with 9 bases aligning to TRBD1. The CDR3 has 14 residues. J was trimmed by 5 bases and V by 6 bases; bases with no gene match: 7. The germline CDR1 and CDR2 sequences are SNHLY and FYNNEI. In nucleotides, the CDR3 is TGTGCCAGCAGGGACGGACAGGGGAGGTATGGCTACACCTTC. Translation: CASRDGQGRYGYTF.

V is TRBV10-3 and J is TRBJ2-4; the D gene is possibly TRBD1 (6 bases). The CDR3 has 19 residues. From germline, CDR1 is ENHRY and CDR2 SYGVKD. The V and J ends lost 2 bases and 0 bases respectively, with 20 bases between them. CDR3: CAISERREDSALAKNIQYF. The CDR3 DNA follows: TGTGCCATCAGTGAGCGGAGAGAGGACAGTGCTTTAGCCAAAAACATTCAGTACTTC.